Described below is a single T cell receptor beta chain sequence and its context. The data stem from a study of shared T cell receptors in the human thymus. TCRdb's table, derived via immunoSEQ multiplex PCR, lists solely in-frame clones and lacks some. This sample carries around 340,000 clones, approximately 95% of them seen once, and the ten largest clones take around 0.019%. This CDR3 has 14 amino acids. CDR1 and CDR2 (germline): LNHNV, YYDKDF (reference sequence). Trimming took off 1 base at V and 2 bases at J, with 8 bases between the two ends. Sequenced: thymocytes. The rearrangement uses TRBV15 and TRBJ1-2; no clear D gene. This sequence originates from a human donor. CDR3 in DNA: TGTGCCACCAGCAGAGCGAGGGCCAACTATGGCTACACCTTC. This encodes CATSRARANYGYTF.